The 11 T cell receptor beta chains below were found in one sample sequenced in a study of blood T cells in healthy people across ages. A second roughly 6 to 11 cycle PCR used barcoded and J-beta primers. TCRdb re-called the 5' RACE reads with MiXCR, one entry per CDR3 protein. This sample has about 930,000 distinct CDR3 sequences; approximately 32% occur once, and the top ten carry about a tenth. The same specimen was also included in a second study, on T cells of mothers and their children.

The material sequenced was blood. These receptors were taken from a woman in her forties in good health.

Details on this clonotype: This could be a read error, since a much larger clone is one nucleotide away. The CDR3 bases are TGCGCCAGCAGCCAATCAGGGTCTGAGTACTACAAGCAGTACTTC. It translates to CASSQSGSEYYKQYF. The chain combines TRBV4-3 with TRBJ2-5; D is possibly TRBD1 (5 bases). Trimming removed 2 bases from V and 11 bases from J, with 21 bases in between. The CDR3 is 15 residues long. Germline CDR1 LGHNA, CDR2 YSLEER.

This clonotype came up a few times. The chain uses TRBV2 and TRBJ2-7; D may be TRBD1 (6 bases). CDR3 size: 15 residues. The ends were cut back, 4 bases at V and 3 bases at J, with 16 bases in the middle. CDR1 is SNHLY, CDR2 FYNNEI, per germline. In DNA form, the CDR3 reads TGTGCCAGCAGTGGGGACACCTGGATGATCTACGAGCAGTACTTC. It is translated as CASSGDTWMIYEQYF. The whole variable domain, remainder taken from reference TRBV2 and TRBJ2-7, is EPEVTQTPSHQVTQMGQEVILRCVPISNHLYFYWYRQILGQKVEFLVSFYNNEISEKSEIFDDQFSVERPDGSNFTLKIRSTKLEDSAMYFCASSGDTWMIYEQYFGPGTRLTVT.

This clonotype was detected only a few times. This rearrangement joins TRBV12-3 or TRBV12-4 to TRBJ2-1; unclear D gene. The CDR3 spans 15 residues. V was trimmed by 1 base and J by 5 bases, leaving 12 bases between them. As DNA, the CDR3 is TGTGCCAGCAGTTTAGGTCTTCGTCCGAACAATGAGCAGTTCTTC. It is translated as CASSLGLRPNNEQFF.

To note about this clonotype: A much larger clone is a single base away; this may be a read error. Written as DNA, the CDR3 is TGTGCCAGCAGCTGCAATCGTGAGCAGTACTTC. It yields the protein CASSCNREQYF. This chain joins TRBV7-2 and TRBJ2-7; D gene ambiguous. The CDR3 totals 11 residues. Trimming took 4 bases from V and 7 from J, leaving 8 bases between them. Germline CDR1 and CDR2: SGHTA and FQGNSA.

This chain uses TRBV7-6 with TRBJ2-7; 7 nucleotides agree with TRBD2. This CDR3 contains 17 residues. CDR1 SGHVS and CDR2 FNYEAQ come from the germline V gene. The V and J ends lost 3 bases and 1 base, in that order; junction bases with no gene match: 12. The CDR3 coding sequence is TGTGCCAGCAGCTTTGGTCAGGGACTAAGGGAGTCCTACGAGCAGTACTTC. This encodes CASSFGQGLRESYEQYF. Looking up the rest from reference TRBV7-6 and TRBJ2-7 gives the full variable domain: GAGVSQSPRYKVTKRGQDVALRCDPISGHVSLYWYRQALGQGPEFLTYFNYEAQQDKSGLPNDRFSAERPEGSISTLTIQRTEQRDSAMYRCASSFGQGLRESYEQYFGPGTRLTVT.

This chain joins TRBV20-1 and TRBJ1-2, with 7 bases fitting TRBD1. The CDR3 length is 14 residues. The J segment lost 5 bases and the V segment lost 6 bases, leaving 12 bases of the junction unmatched. Per germline, CDR1 DFQATT and CDR2 SNEGSKA (reference sequence). The CDR3 bases are TGCAGTGCCCACCGACAGGGAGGGGATTATGGCTACACCTTC. It translates to CSAHRQGGDYGYTF.

This clonotype was seen many times. This chain links TRBV9 with TRBJ2-5, with 9 bases identical to TRBD2. The V gene's germline CDR1 is SGDLS and CDR2 YYNGEE. V lost 1 base, J lost 4 bases, and 8 bases stayed unmatched. This CDR3 region has 16 residues. The CDR3: CASSVSGGGAGETQYF. CDR3 nucleotide sequence: TGTGCCAGCAGCGTATCTGGCGGGGGGGCCGGAGAGACCCAGTACTTC.

Worth noting for this clonotype: Germline is not matched at one junction end, which may reflect a read error. The chain has TRBV5-1 and TRBJ1-2; 10 bases map to TRBD1. This CDR3 contains 15 residues. CDR1 and CDR2 from the germline V gene are SGHRS and YFSETQ. The CDR3 DNA sequence: TGCGCCAGCAGCTCCCCCGGACAGGGGGACTATGGCTACATCTTC. It encodes CASSSPGQGDYGYIF. The whole variable domain, filled in from reference TRBV5-1 and TRBJ1-2, reads KAGVTQTPRYLIKTRGQQVTLSCSPISGHRSVSWYQQTPGQGLQFLFEYFSETQRNKGNFPGRFSGRQFSNSRSEMNVSTLELGDSALYLCASSSPGQGDYGYIFGSGTRLTVV.

This clonotype was seen ten or more times. V usage is TRBV29-1 and J usage is TRBJ1-2; D is ambiguous. The germline gives CDR1 SQVTM, CDR2 ANQGSEA. The length of the CDR3 is 10 residues. The germline V and J ends were trimmed by 4 bases and 6 bases, with 6 bases remaining between them. The chain's CDR3 is CSVARDGYTF. In DNA form, the CDR3 reads TGCAGCGTTGCACGTGATGGCTACACCTTC.

The J gene is TRBJ1-1, the V gene TRBV7-9, with D uncertain. The V end lost 6 bases, the J end lost 8 bases, and 19 bases lay between the germline ends. CDR3 size: 14 residues. Germline CDR1 SEHNR, CDR2 FQNEAQ (reference sequence). The CDR3 spells CASRPRTAPKEAFF. CDR3 coding DNA: TGTGCCAGCAGGCCTAGGACGGCCCCCAAAGAAGCTTTCTTT.

In this sample, this clonotype turned up many times. A read error may be the cause here, since a much bigger clone is one base away. The rearrangement uses TRBV29-1 and TRBJ2-4; tentatively, D is TRBD1 (6 bases). The V end was cut by 5 bases, the J end by 13 bases, with 18 bases between. The germline V gene encodes CDR1 SQVTM and CDR2 ANQGSEA. This CDR3 has 12 residues. Written as DNA, the CDR3 is TGCAGCGTTTCGGACAGCCACAATGAGCAGTACTTC. Translated, it gives CSVSDSHNEQYF. The variable domain in full, completed from reference TRBV29-1 and TRBJ2-4, reads SAVISQKPSRDICQRGTSLTIQCQVDSQVTMMFWYRQQPGQSLTLIATANQGSEATYESGFVIDKFPISRPNLTFSTLTVSNMSPEDSSIYLCSVSDSHNEQYFGAGTRLSVL.